This TCR beta chain was identified during a study of vaccination and CD4 T cells after COVID-19. Germline lookup yields CDR1 MNHEY and CDR2 SVGAGI. V shed 0 bases and J shed 0 bases, with 6 bases lying between them. There are 16 residues in the CDR3. Whole-study results and caveats: SARS-CoV-2-reactive clonotypes showed a nonsignificant median rise from approximately 21 to 40.

This clonotype has only a few counts. Its antigen is still unknown. An Oncomine TCR Beta short-read assay was used to sequence the DNA from cultured CD4+ T cells. It was cultured CD4+ T cells from which genomic DNA was extracted. Each CDR3 protein is one row after TCRdb ran MiXCR on the PCR reads. Here the sample spans about 9,000 distinct CDR3 sequences, less than 35% being singletons. Treatment in this sample: approximately nine-day PBMC culture with coronavirus spike peptide pools or control peptides (ViraFEST assay). CD4+ T lymphocytes from the unexposed donor were collected before the COVID-19 pandemic (2011-2018). After around 10 days of culture, CD4+ T cells were negatively selected.

What was sequenced was CD4+ T cells from blood, cultured in vitro. V is TRBV6-5 and J is TRBJ2-6; no firm D call. The clonotype originates from a human donor in good health. This chain's CDR3 is CASSYSIRSGANVLTF. The CDR3 nucleotides are TGTGCCAGCAGTTACTCAATCCGCTCTGGGGCCAACGTCCTGACTTTC.